The 7 T cell receptor beta chains given below trace back to one sample, sequenced in a study of blood T cell repertoires in COVID-19. This table comes from immunoSEQ multiplex PCR, and its TCRdb copy is limited to in-frame clones, with some not included. The table includes about 200,000 clones, around three quarters detected once. The specimen was peripheral blood. These receptors all come from a woman in her 70s with acute or convalescent COVID-19.

For the CDR3, the DNA is TGTGCCAGCAGCCAGATGGGACAGACAGATACGCAGTATTTT. Its protein product is CASSQMGQTDTQYF. V gene TRBV4-2 combines with J gene TRBJ2-3; TRBD1 matches at 7 bases. This CDR3 is built from 14 residues. The V segment lost 3 bases and the J segment 3 bases; nucleotides outside the gene matches: 3. CDR1 and CDR2 from the germline V gene are LGHNA and YNFKEQ.

The chain employs TRBV28 and TRBJ2-3, with D maybe TRBD1 (6 bases). The CDR3 consists of 14 residues. The germline V gene encodes CDR1 MDHEN and CDR2 SYDVKM. V gave up 8 bases and J gave up 6 bases, with 18 bases separating them. DNA for the CDR3: TGTGCCAGCTCGGTGGTCAGGGGTTCTGATACGCAGTATTTT. Residues: CASSVVRGSDTQYF.

The chain recombines TRBV3-1 (or the pseudogene TRBV3-2) with TRBJ2-7; D not resolved. The germline CDR1 and CDR2 sequences are LGHDT and YNNKEL (reference sequence). The length of the CDR3 is 12 residues. The V gene lost 3 bases and the J gene lost 3 bases, with 6 bases spanning the gap. The CDR3 DNA sequence: TGTGCCAGCAGCCACAGTTACTACGAGCAGTACTTC. This translates into CASSHSYYEQYF.

The rearrangement joins TRBV5-4 to TRBJ2-5; D remains ambiguous. The CDR3 contains 14 residues. Germline lookup yields CDR1 SGHNT and CDR2 YYREEE (reference sequence). V shed 1 base and J shed 4 bases, with 11 bases lying between them. The CDR3: CASSLIGAGETQYF. The CDR3 DNA reads as TGTGCCAGCAGCTTGATCGGTGCCGGAGAGACCCAGTACTTC.

This clone was found a few times. J is TRBJ1-5 and V is TRBV6-5; the match to TRBD1 covers 8 bases. The germline CDR1 and CDR2 sequences are MNHEY and SVGAGI. This CDR3 contains 15 residues. V was pared by 6 bases and J by 7 bases, with 11 bases of the junction left unmatched. The CDR3 DNA follows: TGTGCCAGCAGGGGTGTTCAACAGGGGGGGCAGCCCCAGCATTTT. Amino acids: CASRGVQQGGQPQHF.

The chain links TRBV5-1 to TRBJ1-4; D uncertain. This CDR3 contains 15 residues. CDR1 is SGHRS, CDR2 YFSETQ, per germline. Between the trimmed V and J ends, which lost 0 bases and 4 bases, there was a span of 10 bases. The CDR3 region has the DNA TGCGCCAGCAGCTTGGGCTCAGGTTTTAATGAAAAACTGTTTTTT. Translating it yields CASSLGSGFNEKLFF.

This chain's CDR3 is CASSSGTEAVEQYF. In DNA, the CDR3 is TGTGCCAGCAGCTCCGGGACAGAGGCTGTCGAGCAGTACTTC. V is TRBV5-4 and J is TRBJ2-7, with TRBD1 matching over 7 bases. This CDR3 has 14 amino acids. Per the germline V gene, CDR1 is SGHNT and CDR2 is YYREEE (reference sequence). Trimming at V came to 3 bases and at J to 6 bases, leaving 9 bases not matched to a gene.